This paragraph reports one T cell receptor (beta chain). Its specificity is unknown. Measured with immunoSEQ multiplex PCR; TCRdb has only the in-frame clones, and not every one. The sample includes more than 200,000 clones, 70% of them seen just once. Germline V gene lookup returns CDR1 SQVTM and CDR2 ANQGSEA. The V end lost 3 bases, the J end lost 9 bases, and 14 bases lay between the germline ends. The CDR3 extends over 12 amino acids. The sample belongs to a study of cytotoxic CD8 clonotypes in ibrutinib-treated CLL. Study context: Response samples came after a median approximately twelve months of treatment, range 6 to 36. Samples yielded averages of hundreds of thousands of productive templates and more than 90,000 productive rearrangements. Study-wide results and limits: The clonality rise at ibrutinib response reflected private clonotype expansion. Clonality grew at ibrutinib response; at progression, it decreased back toward baseline.

This clonotype originated in a human donor with chronic lymphocytic leukemia. The chain carries TRBV29-1 and TRBJ2-5; D gene unclear. Sequenced here: PBMCs, sampled after 12 months of ibrutinib treatment. CDR3 in DNA: TGCAGCGTTGAGGGCCCAAGTGGGGCCCAGTACTTC. Amino acid sequence: CSVEGPSGAQYF. The variable domain in full, completed from reference TRBV29-1 and TRBJ2-5, reads SAVISQKPSRDICQRGTSLTIQCQVDSQVTMMFWYRQQPGQSLTLIATANQGSEATYESGFVIDKFPISRPNLTFSTLTVSNMSPEDSSIYLCSVEGPSGAQYFGPGTRLLVL.